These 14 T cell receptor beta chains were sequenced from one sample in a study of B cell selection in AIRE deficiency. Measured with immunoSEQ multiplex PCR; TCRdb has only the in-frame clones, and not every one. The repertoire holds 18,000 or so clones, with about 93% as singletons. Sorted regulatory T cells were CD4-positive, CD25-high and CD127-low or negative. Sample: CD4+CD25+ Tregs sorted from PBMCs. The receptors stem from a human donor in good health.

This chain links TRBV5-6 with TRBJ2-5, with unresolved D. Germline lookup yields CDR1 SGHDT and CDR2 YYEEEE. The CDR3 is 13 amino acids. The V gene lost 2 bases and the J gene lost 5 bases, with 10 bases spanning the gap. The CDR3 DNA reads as TGTGCCAGCAGCTTTCTAGAAGGCGAGACCCAGTACTTC. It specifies CASSFLEGETQYF.

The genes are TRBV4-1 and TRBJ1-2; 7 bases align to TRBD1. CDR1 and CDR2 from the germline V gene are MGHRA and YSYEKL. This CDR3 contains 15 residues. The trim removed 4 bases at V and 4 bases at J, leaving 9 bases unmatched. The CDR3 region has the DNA TGCGCCAGCAGCCGACGACAGGGAGAAGGCTATGGCTACACCTTC. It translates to CASSRRQGEGYGYTF.

The CDR3 reads CASSPRGQGWARSTDTQYF. The CDR3 coding sequence is TGTGCCAGCAGCCCCCGCGGACAGGGATGGGCGAGGTCCACAGATACGCAGTATTTT. V usage is TRBV7-2 and J usage is TRBJ2-3; 8 nucleotides align to TRBD1. CDR1 SGHTA and CDR2 FQGNSA come from the germline V gene. This CDR3 has 19 residues. V shed 5 bases, J shed 2 bases, and the junction held 18 bases outside the gene matches. Together with reference TRBV7-2 and TRBJ2-3, the CDR3 gives the full variable domain: GAGVSQSPSNKVTEKGKDVELRCDPISGHTALYWYRQSLGQGLEFLIYFQGNSAPDKSGLPSDRFSAERTGGSVSTLTIQRTQQEDSAVYLCASSPRGQGWARSTDTQYFGPGTRLTVL.

CDR3 in DNA: TGCGCCAGCAGCTGGGACGGGAGGGCCGGAGGCTACACCTTC. This translates into CASSWDGRAGGYTF. V is TRBV5-1 and J is TRBJ1-2, with D perhaps TRBD1 (5 bases). Germline V lookup: CDR1 SGHRS, CDR2 YFSETQ. V lost 3 bases and J lost 8, with 17 bases in between. The CDR3 sequence is 14 residues long. The whole variable domain, remainder taken from reference TRBV5-1 and TRBJ1-2, is KAGVTQTPRYLIKTRGQQVTLSCSPISGHRSVSWYQQTPGQGLQFLFEYFSETQRNKGNFPGRFSGRQFSNSRSEMNVSTLELGDSALYLCASSWDGRAGGYTFGSGTRLTVV.

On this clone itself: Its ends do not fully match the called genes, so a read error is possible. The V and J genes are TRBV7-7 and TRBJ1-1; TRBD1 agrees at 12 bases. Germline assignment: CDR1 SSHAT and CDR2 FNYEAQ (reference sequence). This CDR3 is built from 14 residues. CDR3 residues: CASSLGQGASEAFF. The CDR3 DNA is TGTGCTAGCAGCTTGGGACAGGGGGCCTCTGAAGCTTTCTTT.

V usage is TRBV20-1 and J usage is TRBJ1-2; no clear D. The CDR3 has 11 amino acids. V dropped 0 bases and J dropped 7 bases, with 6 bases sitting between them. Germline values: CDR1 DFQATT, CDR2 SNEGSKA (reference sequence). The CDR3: CSARERTGYTF. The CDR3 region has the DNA TGCAGTGCTAGAGAAAGGACTGGCTACACCTTC.

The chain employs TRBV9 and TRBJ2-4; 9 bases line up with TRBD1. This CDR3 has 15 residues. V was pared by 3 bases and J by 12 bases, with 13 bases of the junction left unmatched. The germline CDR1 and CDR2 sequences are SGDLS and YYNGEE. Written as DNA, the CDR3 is TGTGCCAGCAGCGCGGGGACCGGGACAGGGAGAAGTCAGTACTTC. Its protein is CASSAGTGTGRSQYF.

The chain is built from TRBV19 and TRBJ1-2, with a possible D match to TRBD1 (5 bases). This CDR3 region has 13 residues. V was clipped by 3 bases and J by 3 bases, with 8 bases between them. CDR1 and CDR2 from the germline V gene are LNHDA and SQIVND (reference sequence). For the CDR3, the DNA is TGTGCCAGTAGTATCGGGACTCACTATGGCTACACCTTC. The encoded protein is CASSIGTHYGYTF.

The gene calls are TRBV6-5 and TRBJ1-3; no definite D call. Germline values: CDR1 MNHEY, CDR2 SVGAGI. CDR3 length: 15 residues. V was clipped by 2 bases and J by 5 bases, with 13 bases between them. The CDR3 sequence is CASSYLVGRRNTIYF. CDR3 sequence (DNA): TGTGCCAGCAGTTACCTGGTCGGCCGGAGAAACACCATATATTTT.

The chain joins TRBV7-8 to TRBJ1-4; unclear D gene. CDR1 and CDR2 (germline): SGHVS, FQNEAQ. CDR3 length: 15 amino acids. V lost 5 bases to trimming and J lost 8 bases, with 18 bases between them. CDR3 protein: CASSPDPGGSEKLFF. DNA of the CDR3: TGTGCCAGCAGCCCAGACCCCGGTGGGAGCGAAAAACTGTTTTTT.

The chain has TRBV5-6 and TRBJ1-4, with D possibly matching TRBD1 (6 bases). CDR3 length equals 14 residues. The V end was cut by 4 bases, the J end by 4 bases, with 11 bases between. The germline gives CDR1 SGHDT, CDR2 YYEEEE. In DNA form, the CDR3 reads TGTGCCAGCAGCGGCGGGACACTTAATGAAAAACTGTTTTTT. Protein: CASSGGTLNEKLFF.

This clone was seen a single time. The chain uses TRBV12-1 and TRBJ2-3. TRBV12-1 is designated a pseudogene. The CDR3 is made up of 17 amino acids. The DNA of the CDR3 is TGTGCCAGCAGCTTTGGAGCGGGGCGGGTCCCAGGGGGTACGCAGTATTTT. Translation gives CASSFGAGRVPGGTQYF.

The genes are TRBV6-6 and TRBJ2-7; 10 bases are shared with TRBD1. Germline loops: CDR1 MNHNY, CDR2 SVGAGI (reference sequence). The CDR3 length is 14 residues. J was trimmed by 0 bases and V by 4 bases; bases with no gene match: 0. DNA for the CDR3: TGTGCCAGCAGTTGGGACAGGGGCTCCTACGAGCAGTACTTC. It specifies CASSWDRGSYEQYF.

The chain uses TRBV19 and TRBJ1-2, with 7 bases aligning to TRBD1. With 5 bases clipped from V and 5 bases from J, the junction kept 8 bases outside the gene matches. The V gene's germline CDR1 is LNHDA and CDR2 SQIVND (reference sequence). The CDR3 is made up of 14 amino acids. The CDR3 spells CASSPRDSFYGYTF. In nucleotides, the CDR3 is TGTGCCAGTAGTCCCCGGGACAGCTTTTATGGCTACACCTTC.